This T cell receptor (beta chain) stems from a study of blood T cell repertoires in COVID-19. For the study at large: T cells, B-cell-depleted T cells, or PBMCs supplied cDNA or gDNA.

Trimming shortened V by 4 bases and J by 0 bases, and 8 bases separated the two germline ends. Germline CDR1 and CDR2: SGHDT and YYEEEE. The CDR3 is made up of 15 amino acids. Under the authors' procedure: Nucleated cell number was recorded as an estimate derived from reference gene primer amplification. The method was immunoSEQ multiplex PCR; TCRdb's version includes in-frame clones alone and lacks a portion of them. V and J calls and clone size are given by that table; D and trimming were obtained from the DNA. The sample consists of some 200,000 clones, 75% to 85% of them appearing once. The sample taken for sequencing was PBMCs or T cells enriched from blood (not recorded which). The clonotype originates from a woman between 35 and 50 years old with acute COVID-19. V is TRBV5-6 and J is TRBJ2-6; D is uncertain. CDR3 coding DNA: TGTGCCAGCAGCCTTAGAAGCTCTGGGGCCAACGTCCTGACTTTC. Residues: CASSLRSSGANVLTF.